The TCR beta chain described here comes from a study of human T cells and chemical hapten exposure. The wider study: Each patch test put 0.01% DPC on the upper back, and results were read at 6 days. Among samples, TCR yields varied mainly because of small differences in pooled library volume.

TCRdb recomputed calls from the RACE reads with MiXCR, one row per CDR3 protein. The data show roughly 100,000 distinct CDR3 sequences, 9.5% to 11% seen once. Time point noted: patch test 1, 2 weeks after DPC sensitization. As to treatment: therapeutic diphenylcyclopropenone sensitization with weekly scalp DPC. The study drew its donors from alopecia patients who were 18 to 70 years old and suitable for DPC. The CDR3 has 16 residues. Trimming at V came to 5 bases and at J to 0 bases, leaving 8 bases not matched to a gene. Per the germline V gene, CDR1 is SGHAT and CDR2 is FQDESV (reference sequence). The sample holds many counts of this clonotype.

The source material was whole blood, sampled in connection with sensitization to the hapten diphenylcyclopropenone (DPC). This clonotype was sampled from a woman aged 40 to 55 with alopecia areata. Some clones in this sample may be carry-over from other donors' samples. The chain links TRBV11-1 to TRBJ1-1, with TRBD1 matching over 8 bases. The CDR3 reads CASSRTWTGMNTEAFF. In DNA form, the CDR3 reads TGTGCCAGCAGCCGAACATGGACAGGGATGAACACTGAAGCTTTCTTT.